These T cell receptor beta chains were read from a single sample in a study of T cells after yellow fever vaccination. TCRdb used MiXCR to reprocess the 5' RACE reads, holding one entry per CDR3 protein. The table lists some 500,000 distinct CDR3 sequences, about 13% of them singletons. The starting material was PBMCs, obtained on the day of the yellow fever booster vaccination. The receptors were sampled from a man under 40 who received the YFV17D yellow fever vaccine. The CDR3 runs from the conserved cysteine through the conserved F or W. D genes are given only for firm matches. The size of a clone is reported for some rows only, either as once, few or many, or as a class for expanded clones.

clone size	V gene	D gene	J gene	CDR3 DNA	CDR3 protein
few	TRBV7-9	-	TRBJ2-7	TGTGCCAGCAGCGGACTATCTTATAGCTCCTACGAGCAGTACTTC	CASSGLSYSSYEQYF
few	TRBV9	TRBD2	TRBJ2-1	TGTGCCAGCAGCGTAGCCGCTAGCGGGAGCTTCGGGTACAATGAGCAGTTCTTC	CASSVAASGSFGYNEQFF
few	TRBV20-1	-	TRBJ2-1	TGCAGTGCTAGTAGTGACCTGAACTCCTACAATGAGCAGTTCTTC	CSASSDLNSYNEQFF
many	TRBV12-3/TRBV12-4	-	TRBJ2-1	TGTGCCAGCAGTTTAGGAGTCGGGATGTTCAATGAGCAGTTCTTC	CASSLGVGMFNEQFF
many	TRBV29-1	-	TRBJ2-3	TGCAGCGTTGATTCGCTGCGGGAAGGGGCTAAAGGTACGCAGTATTTT	CSVDSLREGAKGTQYF
few	TRBV24-1	-	TRBJ1-5	TGTGCCACCAGTGATTACGAGGGATCCCACCACCGCAATCAGCCCCAGCATTTT	CATSDYEGSHHRNQPQHF
-	TRBV7-9	-	TRBJ2-3	TGTGCCAGCAGCTTATCCGCGGGTTCCCCTAGCACAGATACGCAGTATTTT	CASSLSAGSPSTDTQYF
few	TRBV3-1	TRBD1	TRBJ1-2	TGTGCCAGCAGCCAAGATTCCGGACAGGGGAGAGGCTACACCTTC	CASSQDSGQGRGYTF
few	TRBV5-1	TRBD2	TRBJ2-1	TGCGCCAGCAGCACCACCGGGACTAGCGGCCTTCCCGGCGGTGAGCAGTTCTTC	CASSTTGTSGLPGGEQFF
-	TRBV7-2	-	TRBJ2-3	TGTGCCAGCAGCCTGACTATTACAGATACGCAGTATTTT	CASSLTITDTQYF
-	TRBV5-1	-	TRBJ2-5	TGCGCCAGCAGCCTCGATCCGAGGGCCCAGTACTTC	CASSLDPRAQYF
many	TRBV19	TRBD1	TRBJ2-5	TGTGCCAGTAGTATATTCCAGGGGGCAGAGACCCAGTACTTC	CASSIFQGAETQYF
few	TRBV20-1	-	TRBJ2-7	TGCAGTGCTAACCACCAGGGGCCCCCCTACGAGCAGTACTTC	CSANHQGPPYEQYF
-	TRBV6-1	TRBD2	TRBJ2-7	TGTGCCAGCGGCCCGCGGGGGAGCCACTACGAGCAGTACTTC	CASGPRGSHYEQYF
many	TRBV12-3/TRBV12-4	-	TRBJ2-5	TGTGCCAGCAGTTTGGGTCGGGGGACCCAGTACTTC	CASSLGRGTQYF
few	TRBV3-1	-	TRBJ2-7	TGTGCCAGCAGCCAGGCGGGCTACGAGCAGTACTTC	CASSQAGYEQYF
many	TRBV12-3/TRBV12-4	-	TRBJ2-7	TGTGCCAGCAGCTTAGACAGGAGCTCCTACGAGCAGTACTTC	CASSLDRSSYEQYF
few	TRBV6-5	TRBD2	TRBJ2-1	TGTGCCAGCAGTTACACCGGGAGGGCCCCTGAGCAGTTCTTC	CASSYTGRAPEQFF
-	TRBV11-3	-	TRBJ2-1	TGTGCCAGCAGCTTAGAGCGCTGGTCCGGGGAGCAGTTCTTC	CASSLERWSGEQFF
-	TRBV3-1	TRBD1	TRBJ1-5	TGTGCCAGCAGCCAATCGGGAACAGGGGGCTGGTATCAGCCCCAGCATTTT	CASSQSGTGGWYQPQHF
-	TRBV12-3/TRBV12-4	-	TRBJ1-1	TGTGCCAGCAGTCTTATGCCAGGTGAAGCTTTCTTT	CASSLMPGEAFF
-	TRBV27	TRBD2	TRBJ2-7	TGTGCCAGCCAGCTAGCGGGAGTAGGTTCCGAGCAGTACTTC	CASQLAGVGSEQYF
-	TRBV7-8	TRBD2	TRBJ2-1	TGTGCCAGCAGCCTAACTTCCGTAGCGGGGCCCGGTCGGAATGAGCAGTTCTTC	CASSLTSVAGPGRNEQFF
-	TRBV10-1	-	TRBJ2-1	TGCGCCAGCAGTGAGTGGGTTGAATACAATGAGCAGTTCTTC	CASSEWVEYNEQFF